The 5 T cell receptor beta chains presented below share a single source sample, sequenced in a study of regulatory T cells in long-lasting Graves disease. Libraries of TCR beta came from iRepertoire HTBI primers plus Arm-PCR of CDR3 regions. Each CDR3 protein gets one entry after TCRdb re-called the multiplex PCR reads with MiXCR. The sample gives around 330,000 distinct CDR3 sequences, 15% to 20% of which show up once; about 36% is in the top ten. Time point reported: newly diagnosed GD, antithyroid drugs for less than 3 months. TCR sequences were obtained from RNA taken from PBMCs. Sample: peripheral blood mononuclear cells (PBMCs), taken at new diagnosis, from a patient treated with antithyroid drugs. These receptors all stem from a female donor with Graves disease.

On this clonotype itself: Possible read error: a much larger clone is one base away. V gene TRBV14 combines with J gene TRBJ2-1; D is perhaps TRBD1 (8 bases). The germline CDR1 and CDR2 sequences are SGHDN and FVKESK. The CDR3 contains 13 residues. V lost 4 bases and J 14 bases, leaving 18 bases between the germline ends. Here the CDR3 DNA reads TGTGCCAGCAGCCTTACTAGAGCGGGACAGGAGTTCTTC. Residues: CASSLTRAGQEFF.

This clonotype was seen at least ten times. This rearrangement joins TRBV24-1 to TRBJ2-2; possibly TRBD1 or TRBD2 for D (6 bases each). CDR1 is KGHDR and CDR2 is SFDVKD in the germline V gene. The ends were cut back, 9 bases at V and 2 bases at J, with 9 bases in the middle. The CDR3 has 13 amino acids. CDR3 nucleotides: TGTGCCACCGAGGGGGGAAACACCGGGGAGCTGTTTTTT. Translating it yields CATEGGNTGELFF.

In this sample, this clonotype turned up a few times. The rearrangement uses TRBV6-1 and TRBJ2-3; D remains ambiguous. The V gene lost 8 bases and the J gene lost 2 bases, with 17 bases spanning the gap. The CDR3 runs to 15 residues. CDR1 and CDR2 from the germline V gene are MNHNS and SASEGT. The chain's CDR3 is CASLPNGFPTDTQYF. The DNA of the CDR3 is TGTGCCAGCCTCCCCAACGGCTTTCCCACAGATACGCAGTATTTT.

In this sample, this clonotype turned up many times. V is TRBV18 and J is TRBJ1-6; the match to TRBD1 covers 7 bases. Trimming cost V 3 bases and J 3 bases; bases outside gene matches: 5. Germline V gene data show CDR1 as KGHSH and CDR2 as LQKENI. There are 16 residues in the CDR3. The CDR3 region has the DNA TGTGCCAGCTCACCGATACAGGGGAACTATAATTCACCCCTCCACTTT. It codes for CASSPIQGNYNSPLHF. The full variable domain, completed using reference TRBV18 and TRBJ1-6, is NAGVMQNPRHLVRRRGQEARLRCSPMKGHSHVYWYRQLPEEGLKFMVYLQKENIIDESGMPKERFSAEFPKEGPSILRIQQVVRGDSAAYFCASSPIQGNYNSPLHFGNGTRLTVT.

The CDR3 loop reads CASSLDNYRASYEQYF. CDR3 sequence (DNA): TGTGCCAGCAGCTTAGATAATTACAGGGCGTCCTACGAGCAGTACTTC. V gene TRBV11-2 combines with J gene TRBJ2-7, with a tentative D call TRBD1 (6 bases). V shed 0 bases and J shed 1 base, with 13 bases lying between them. This CDR3 is built from 16 residues. In germline, CDR1 is SGHAT, CDR2 FQNNGV.